Listed below are T cell receptor beta chains from one sample, sequenced in a study of blood T cell repertoires in COVID-19. The data were produced by immunoSEQ multiplex PCR, yet TCRdb's version contains in-frame clones alone and is incomplete. The repertoire includes under 200,000 clones, approximately 91% of them detected once, and about 5% sits in the top ten. Sequencing was done on a sample of peripheral blood. The receptors derive from a young man with COVID-19, enrolled during active disease. CDR3s include the opening cysteine and the closing phenylalanine or tryptophan.

v_gene	len	CDR3aa
TRBV20-1	16	CSASRAGGPRANEQYF
TRBV5-4	14	CASSLGGDGNTIYF
TRBV15	12	CATSRVYNEQFF
TRBV27	14	CASSLRTGPYGYTF
TRBV2	13	CASIFLGRETQYF
TRBV29-1	12	CSVVTGKGEQYF
TRBV3-1/TRBV3-2	15	CASSQDWADLTEAFF
TRBV6-1	14	CASSEIASAYEQYF
TRBV11-3	16	CASSLRWGGTYNEQFF
TRBV10-1	16	CASSDESAGGNYEQYF
TRBV7-2	16	CASSFARRRVDSPLHF
TRBV11-2	15	CASSLVGGDPYEQYF
TRBV28	12	CASQSTVQPQHF
TRBV28	15	CASSPRVRLFYEQYF
TRBV5-1	16	CASSLDRGRWTDTQYF
TRBV18	16	CASSPEATGGTYGYTF
TRBV19	14	CASSIWARPYGYTF
TRBV5-4	14	CASSLRFSNSPLHF
TRBV28	14	CASSRLQGYYGYTF
TRBV9	15	CASSVIAGPYNEQFF
TRBV5-8	16	CASSPDRDSGANVLTF
TRBV6-2/TRBV6-3	12	CASSYDSYEQYF
TRBV12-3/TRBV12-4	13	CASSWTGRTEAFF
TRBV7-3	15	CASSPRGDAYNEQFF
TRBV27	17	CASSPGLAGATGDEQFF
TRBV5-6	18	CASSLGTSVPRDPYEQYF
TRBV10-3	14	CAISDGGVGTEAFF
TRBV19	13	CASSIAGAQPQHF
TRBV5-8	14	CATRWVAGTGELFF
TRBV27	21	CASSLSRPLVPREGRGGELFF
TRBV28	15	CASRIPTSGRGEQYF
TRBV19	15	CASTASQGIGETQYF
TRBV9	15	CASSPIGGENTEAFF
TRBV27	16	CASSLVGAESGDEQFF
TRBV4-3	13	CASSQGTDYEQYF
TRBV25-1	13	CASSESGSRDLHF